The T cell receptor beta chain under discussion was sequenced for a study of CD8+ T cells in alopecia areata. This clone has only a few counts. What it recognizes is unknown. Per the germline V gene, CDR1 is SNHLY and CDR2 is FYNNEI. The ends were cut back, 6 bases at V and 11 bases at J, with 16 bases in the middle. The CDR3 runs to 12 residues. Sequencing relied on a cDNA template that was reverse transcribed from extracted RNA. The data were produced by immunoSEQ multiplex PCR, yet TCRdb's version contains in-frame clones alone and is incomplete. The sample lists some 180,000 clones; 63% were seen once. Study-level points and caveats: TCR sharing across patients was less clear than in mice, possibly HLA-related. When scalp samples are sequenced, resident alphabeta T cells of normal skin are also captured. Researchers report lesional scalp, most notably alopecia totalis/universalis, outstripped normal scalp in clonality.

The receptor was isolated from a human donor with alopecia areata. The specimen comprised CD4+ T cells sorted from blood, sampled at week 0. V gene TRBV2 combines with J gene TRBJ1-1, with TRBD1 as a possible D gene (6 bases). This CDR3 is CASRVTGVFAFF. CDR3 sequence (DNA): TGTGCCAGCAGGGTGACAGGTGTATTTGCTTTCTTT.